Listed below are T cell receptor beta chains from one sample, sequenced in a study of T cell repertoires in cytomegalovirus infection. MiXCR was run by TCRdb on the reads, yielding one entry per CDR3 protein. The sample has about 100,000 distinct CDR3 sequences, more than 20% seen once. Sequenced input: CD8+ T cells from PBMCs. These TCRs come from a human donor in good health (CMV status not recorded). Some clones in this sample may be carry-over from other donors' samples. Both conserved end residues are part of each CDR3. D genes are given only for firm matches. Clone size is stated in some rows and not others, as once, few, many or a class when expanded.

abundance,j_gene,v_gene,d_gene,CDR3nt,CDR3aa
many,TRBJ1-1,TRBV7-2,.,TGTGCCAGCAGCTTAGTATCGGGGGCCCCGTCCATGAACACTGAAGCTTTCTTT,CASSLVSGAPSMNTEAFF
many,TRBJ2-1,TRBV12-3/TRBV12-4,.,TGTGCCAGCAGTTTAGGGGACAATGAGCAGTTCTTC,CASSLGDNEQFF
.,TRBJ1-2,TRBV28,.,TGTGCCAGCAGTTTATCGGTCCGGGATCCCTCGGGCTACACCTTC,CASSLSVRDPSGYTF
many,TRBJ1-2,TRBV5-5,.,TGTGCCAGCAGCATAGACAGCTATGGCTACACCTTC,CASSIDSYGYTF
.,TRBJ2-1,TRBV5-8,TRBD1,TGTGCCAGCAGCCAGGGACAGGTCTACAATGAGCAGTTCTTC,CASSQGQVYNEQFF
few,TRBJ2-1,TRBV3-1,TRBD2,TGTGCCAGCAGCCAACTAGCGGGAGCCTCCAATGAGCAGTTCTTC,CASSQLAGASNEQFF
.,TRBJ2-2,TRBV20-1,.,TGCAGTGCTAGATCCCAGAACACCGGGGAGCTGTTTTTT,CSARSQNTGELFF
.,TRBJ2-2,TRBV5-1,TRBD2,TGCGCCAGCAGCGGGACTAGCGGGGCGACCGGGGAGCTGTTTTTT,CASSGTSGATGELFF
few,TRBJ2-5,TRBV15,.,TGTGCCACCAGCAGTTCCAGGAGCTCCTTTCAGACCCAGTACTTC,CATSSSRSSFQTQYF
many,TRBJ1-1,TRBV7-9,.,TGTGCCAGCAGCTTGTACGAAGCTTTCTTT,CASSLYEAFF
.,TRBJ2-7,TRBV27,TRBD2,TGTGCCAGTAGCGGGTTAGGCTACGAGCAGTACTTC,CASSGLGYEQYF
.,TRBJ2-1,TRBV12-3/TRBV12-4,.,TGTGCCAGCAGTTTATCCCAGGGCCTTTACAATGAGCAGTTCTTC,CASSLSQGLYNEQFF
.,TRBJ2-7,TRBV19,TRBD1,TGTGCCAGTAGCTACGACAGGGGAGCTCGATACGAGCAGTACTTC,CASSYDRGARYEQYF
.,TRBJ2-7,TRBV20-1,TRBD1,TGCAGTGCTAGAGGGGTAGGGGACAGGGAATCCTACGAGCAGTACTTC,CSARGVGDRESYEQYF
many,TRBJ2-5,TRBV7-8,TRBD1,TGTGCCAGCAGCACAAAACGGGACAGGGGGGGGACCCAGTACTTC,CASSTKRDRGGTQYF
.,TRBJ1-2,TRBV20-1,.,TGCAGTGCTAGAGCCCCCGGGGGCAAGGATGGCTACACCTTC,CSARAPGGKDGYTF
.,TRBJ1-5,TRBV6-2/TRBV6-3,.,TGTGCCAGCAGTTACCTGATAAATCAGCCCCAGCATTTT,CASSYLINQPQHF
many,TRBJ2-1,TRBV7-6,.,TGTGCCAGCAGCTTAGCGAGTTTCCGGGGTGACAATGAGCAGTTCTTC,CASSLASFRGDNEQFF
many,TRBJ2-1,TRBV7-8,TRBD1,TGTGCCAGCAGTACACAGGGGGGAACCTACAATGAGCAGTTCTTC,CASSTQGGTYNEQFF
.,TRBJ1-2,TRBV7-6,.,TGTTTTCATGCTACGGAGTATGGCTACACCTTC,CFHATEYGYTF
.,TRBJ2-2,TRBV29-1,TRBD2,TGCAGCGTTGAACGGGGGGGCGCCACCGGGGAGCTGTTTTTT,CSVERGGATGELFF
few,TRBJ2-5,TRBV12-3/TRBV12-4,.,TGTGCCAGCAGTCCACTGGGGGGTCCAGAGACCCAGTACTTC,CASSPLGGPETQYF
.,TRBJ2-3,TRBV6-2/TRBV6-3,.,TGTGCCAGCAGTTACTCGACCAGGGAACTCACAGATACGCAGTATTTT,CASSYSTRELTDTQYF
few,TRBJ2-1,TRBV30,.,TGTGCCTGGGTAAGGGTCAATGAGCAGTTCTTC,CAWVRVNEQFF
.,TRBJ2-3,TRBV29-1,.,TGCAGCGTTGAAGATGGGGGGAGAGGCACAGATACGCAGTATTTT,CSVEDGGRGTDTQYF
.,TRBJ1-1,TRBV6-6,.,TGTGCCAGCAGAAGGAAAACATCGAACACTGAAGCTTTCTTT,CASRRKTSNTEAFF
few,TRBJ1-1,TRBV5-6,.,TGTGCCAGCAGCTTGGTTACGAGTTTCCCTGAGGAAGCTTTCTTT,CASSLVTSFPEEAFF
.,TRBJ1-3,TRBV7-2,.,TGTGCCAGCAGCTTTTTAAGCGAGGCAGGACCTGGAAACACCATATATTTT,CASSFLSEAGPGNTIYF
.,TRBJ2-2,TRBV4-3,.,TGCGCCAGCAGCCAAGATTCGGCAGACCTGAACACCGGGGAGCTGTTTTTT,CASSQDSADLNTGELFF
many,TRBJ1-1,TRBV28,.,TGTGCCAGCAGTTTAAACTCGTGGACAGCCCATGAAGCTTTCTTT,CASSLNSWTAHEAFF
.,TRBJ2-1,TRBV7-1,TRBD2,TGTGCCAGCAGCCGCGGACTAGCGGGGGGCAGGGATGAGCAGTTCTTC,CASSRGLAGGRDEQFF
.,TRBJ1-1,TRBV11-2,TRBD1,TGTGCCAGCAGCTCCCAGGGGGGCCTGGGGAACACTGAAGCTTTCTTT,CASSSQGGLGNTEAFF
few,TRBJ2-3,TRBV6-6,TRBD2,TGTGCCAGCAGTAGCCCTAGCGGGAGGGCAGATACGCAGTATTTT,CASSSPSGRADTQYF
.,TRBJ1-2,TRBV12-3/TRBV12-4,TRBD1,TGTGCCAGCAGTTTAACAGGGGGCTTCGTCTATGGCTACACCTTC,CASSLTGGFVYGYTF
.,TRBJ1-1,TRBV2,TRBD1,TGTGCCAGCAGTGAAAGTTGGGACAGAGGCCGCACTGAAGCTTTCTTT,CASSESWDRGRTEAFF
.,TRBJ1-1,TRBV5-1,.,TGCGCCAGCAGCTTGGACCCGGGGTGGGATGAAGCTTTCTTT,CASSLDPGWDEAFF
many,TRBJ2-7,TRBV7-6,TRBD1,TGTGCCAGCAGCCCCCGGGACAGTACTGGCTACGAGCAGTACTTC,CASSPRDSTGYEQYF
few,TRBJ1-2,TRBV27,.,TGTGCCAGCAGTTTATCGCGGGACACACCCAATGGCTGCACCTTC,CASSLSRDTPNGCTF
once,TRBJ1-5,TRBV28,.,TGTGCCAGCAGTTTAGATTTCCAGGGCGGCCAGCCCCAGCATTTT,CASSLDFQGGQPQHF
.,TRBJ2-3,TRBV19,.,TGTGCCAGTAGCCCGCGGAAAAGCACAGATACGCAGTATTTT,CASSPRKSTDTQYF
.,TRBJ2-7,TRBV12-3/TRBV12-4,.,TGTGCCAGCAGTTCGGGACACAGCTCCTACGAGCAGTACTTC,CASSSGHSSYEQYF
.,TRBJ1-1,TRBV28,.,TGTGCCAGCACCCGCAGGCTAGGAATGAACACTGAAGCTTTCTTT,CASTRRLGMNTEAFF
.,TRBJ2-1,TRBV27,.,TGTGCCAGCAGCCGGGGATCGAAACGGCCTGGGCAGTTCTTC,CASSRGSKRPGQFF
.,TRBJ1-5,TRBV6-2/TRBV6-3,.,TGTGCCAGCAGTTACACAGCGGGCAATCAGCCCCAGCATTTT,CASSYTAGNQPQHF
.,TRBJ2-2,TRBV4-3,TRBD2,TGCGCCAGCAGCCAAGGGTCTAGCGGGGGGAACACCGGGGAGCTGTTTTTT,CASSQGSSGGNTGELFF
.,TRBJ1-1,TRBV14,.,TGTGCCAGCAGCGTTGTCCAGGGGAGGACTGAAGCTTTCTTT,CASSVVQGRTEAFF
few,TRBJ1-2,TRBV29-1,TRBD1,TGCAGCGTTGAAGAGTGGGCAGGGGGAGACTATGGCTACACCTTC,CSVEEWAGGDYGYTF
medium-sized,TRBJ2-5,TRBV28,TRBD1,TGTGCCAGCAGTTTTATTACTGCGGACAGGGGTCAAGAGACCCAGTACTTC,CASSFITADRGQETQYF
many,TRBJ2-3,TRBV7-6,.,TGTGCCAGCAGCCCCCGACAGGCAGATACGCAGTATTTT,CASSPRQADTQYF
few,TRBJ2-1,TRBV20-1,.,TGCAGTGCTAGAAGGGGGGACAATGAGCAGTTCTTC,CSARRGDNEQFF
.,TRBJ2-1,TRBV5-1,.,TGCGCCAGCAGCTTTAGCCGACTAGGCTCCTACAATGAGCAGTTCTTC,CASSFSRLGSYNEQFF
.,TRBJ2-7,TRBV2,.,TGTGCCAGCAGTGAAGTGGCAGCCTACGAGCAGTACTTC,CASSEVAAYEQYF
.,TRBJ1-1,TRBV30,.,TGTGCCTGGAGTGTACTCCGTGGCGGGAACACTGAAGCTTTCTTT,CAWSVLRGGNTEAFF